A selection of T cell receptor beta chains follows, all from one sample in a study of cytomegalovirus exposure and HLA in healthy donors. Sequenced by immunoSEQ multiplex PCR; TCRdb stores in-frame clones only, minus some. The table lists 150,000 or so clones, more than 80% of them singletons. What was sequenced was PBMCs. All receptors derive from a woman between 18 and 29 years old in good health and CMV-seropositive. Both conserved end residues are trimmed from each CDR3. For some rows the clone size is stated as once, few or many, or as a class when expanded; others skip it.

>NA|TRBV6-5
ASSYLGQETQY
>NA|TRBV13
ASSYRVRTGELF
>NA|TRBV10-3
AISENGALSSDGYT
>NA|TRBV5-4
ASSQTSTGNEKLF
>NA|TRBV29-1
SVGLSPGGTQY
>NA|TRBV7-9
ASSPGGHSPLH
>once|TRBV10-3
AISEAGDNYGYT
>NA|TRBV5-4
ASSFGGGHTGELF
>NA|TRBV7-8
ASNLHRERPSYEQY
>NA|TRBV20-1
SATRQGQQY
>NA|TRBV7-2
ASSQTQGVVGYT
>NA|TRBV19
ASGDRGPQETQY
>once|TRBV11-2
ASSLDRFWSPLH
>few|TRBV29-1
STGSGNTIY
>NA|TRBV9
ASSLLGPGADTQY
>NA|TRBV5-1
ASSLVEQAYYYGYT
>NA|TRBV19
ASTLGQRGNEQF
>NA|TRBV5-5
ASSSTSAGVYEQF
>NA|TRBV5-1
ASSPFSGGRGSTDTQY
>NA|TRBV27
ASSPLTGLNTEAF
>NA|TRBV28
ASSLPTGNNQPQH
>few|TRBV5-4
ASSSGLAIWTDTQY
>NA|TRBV29-1
SVEDLPGNGYT
>NA|TRBV30
AWKFTGQYNEQF
>NA|TRBV5-1
ASSLGTGGNEQY
>NA|TRBV2
ASISGGVGF
>NA|TRBV28
ASSFKWQGSNQPQH
>few|TRBV13
ASSFFIRRGHGYT
>NA|TRBV6-6
ASRQGQHFEAF
>NA|TRBV5-6
ASSPGTGGDDSPLH
>NA|TRBV7-9
ASSLGGNTGELF
>NA|TRBV4-2
ASSLTGTGDDQPQH
>NA|TRBV7-9
ASSLGGGQPQH
>once|TRBV6-5
ASSFIHRASNSPLH
>NA|TRBV5-1
ASSWDRVGNTGELF
>NA|TRBV5-1
ASRDLDPLAGAYNEQF
>NA|TRBV6-5
ASRTGEWSGEQY
>NA|TRBV5-8
ASSLVLSAKLANYGYT
>NA|TRBV7-2
ASSGPGQSRVQF
>once|TRBV29-1
SVRQQYTDTQY
>NA|TRBV28
ASSTHSGGLSSETQY